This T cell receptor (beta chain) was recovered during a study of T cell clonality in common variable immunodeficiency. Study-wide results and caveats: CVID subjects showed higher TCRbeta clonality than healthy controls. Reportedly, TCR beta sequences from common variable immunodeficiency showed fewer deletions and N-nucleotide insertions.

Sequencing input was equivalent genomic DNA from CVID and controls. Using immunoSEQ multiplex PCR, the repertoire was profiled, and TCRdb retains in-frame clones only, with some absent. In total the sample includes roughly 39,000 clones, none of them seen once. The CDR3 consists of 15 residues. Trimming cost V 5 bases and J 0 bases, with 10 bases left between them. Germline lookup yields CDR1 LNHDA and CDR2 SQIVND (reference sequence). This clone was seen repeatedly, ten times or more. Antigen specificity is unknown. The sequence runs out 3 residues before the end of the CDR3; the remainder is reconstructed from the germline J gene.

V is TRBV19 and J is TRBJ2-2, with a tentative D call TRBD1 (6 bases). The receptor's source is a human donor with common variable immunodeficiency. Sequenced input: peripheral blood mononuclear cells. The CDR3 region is CASSPGTTNTGELFF. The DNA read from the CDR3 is TGTGCCAGTAGTCCCGGGACAACGAACACCGGGGAG.